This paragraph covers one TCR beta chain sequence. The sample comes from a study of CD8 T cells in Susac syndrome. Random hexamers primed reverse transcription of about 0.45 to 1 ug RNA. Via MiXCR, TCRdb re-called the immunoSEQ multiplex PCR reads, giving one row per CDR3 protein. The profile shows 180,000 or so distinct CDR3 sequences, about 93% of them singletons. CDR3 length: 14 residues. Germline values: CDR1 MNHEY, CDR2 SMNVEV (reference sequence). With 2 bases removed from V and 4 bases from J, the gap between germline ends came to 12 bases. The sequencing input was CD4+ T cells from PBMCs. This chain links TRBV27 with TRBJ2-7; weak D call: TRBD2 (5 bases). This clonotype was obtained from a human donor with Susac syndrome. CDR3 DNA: TGTGCCAGCAGTTTACTGGCGGGCCGGTACGAGCAGTACTTC. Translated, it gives CASSLLAGRYEQYF.